This T cell receptor beta chain was retrieved from a study of blood T cell repertoires in COVID-19. About the study: Donors in the United States, Italy and Spain gave samples during acute or convalescent COVID-19. T cells, B-cell-depleted T cells, or PBMCs provided the cDNA or gDNA that served as material.

Repertoires were generated with immunoSEQ multiplex PCR, while TCRdb's copy carries only in-frame clones and drops some. The sample gives 150,000 to 200,000 clones, 80% to 95% of which show up once; 0.5% to 0.6% is in the top ten. V was cut by 5 bases and J by 3 bases, with 11 bases left in between. Germline V gene sequence: CDR1 SNHLY, CDR2 FYNNEI. This CDR3 is 14 amino acids long. This TCR derives from a man aged 50-59 years with acute or convalescent COVID-19. The rearrangement joins TRBV2 to TRBJ1-5; D unclear. The sequencing sample was made of peripheral blood. The CDR3 DNA sequence: TGTGCCAGCAGTTACAAGCGTACCAATCAGCCCCAGCATTTT. This encodes CASSYKRTNQPQHF.